The entry that follows covers one T cell receptor (beta chain) sequence. This sample stems from a study of blood T cell repertoires in COVID-19. The CDR3 extends over 15 amino acids. Trimming at V came to 5 bases and at J to 2 bases, leaving 8 bases not matched to a gene. CDR1 is MDHEN and CDR2 is SYDVKM in the germline V gene. The data were produced by immunoSEQ multiplex PCR, yet TCRdb's version contains in-frame clones alone and is incomplete. The data hold around 120,000 clones, with 75% to 90% observed a single time. The chain joins TRBV28 to TRBJ1-1; 7 bases map to TRBD1. This TCR was sampled from a woman aged 70-85 years with acute or convalescent COVID-19. Specimen: peripheral blood. In nucleotides, the CDR3 is TGTGCCAGCAGTGGTCCGGGGACAGCTAACACTGAAGCTTTCTTT. This gives the protein CASSGPGTANTEAFF.